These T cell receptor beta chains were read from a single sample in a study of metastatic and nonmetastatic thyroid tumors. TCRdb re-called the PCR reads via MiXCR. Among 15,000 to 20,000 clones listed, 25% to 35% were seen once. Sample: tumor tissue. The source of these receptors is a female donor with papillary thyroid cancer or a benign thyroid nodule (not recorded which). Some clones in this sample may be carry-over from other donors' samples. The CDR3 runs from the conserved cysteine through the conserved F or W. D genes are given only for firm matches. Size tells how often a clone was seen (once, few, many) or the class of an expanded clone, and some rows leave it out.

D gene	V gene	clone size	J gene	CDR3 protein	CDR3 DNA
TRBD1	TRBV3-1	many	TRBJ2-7	CASSPGPGQASYEQYF	TGTGCCAGCAGCCCAGGGCCCGGACAGGCTTCCTACGAGCAGTACTTC
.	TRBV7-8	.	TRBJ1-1	CASSSLDGGEGGRTEAFF	TGTGCCAGCAGCTCCCTAGACGGGGGCGAAGGGGGGAGGACTGAAGCTTTCTTT
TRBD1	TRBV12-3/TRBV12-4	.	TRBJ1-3	CASRRLGLMTGPDISGDTIYF	TGTGCCAGCAGGCGACTTGGACTGATGACAGGGCCCGATATCTCTGGAGACACCATATATTTT
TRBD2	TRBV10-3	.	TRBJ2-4	CAIRLSGGPSKNIQYF	TGTGCCATCAGACTATCGGGAGGGCCGTCCAAAAACATTCAGTACTTC
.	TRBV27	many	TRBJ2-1	CASSLGGYNEQFF	TGTGCCAGCAGTTTAGGAGGATACAATGAGCAGTTCTTC
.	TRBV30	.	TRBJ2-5	CAWKGTLTLGETQYF	TGTGCCTGGAAAGGAACTTTAACGTTAGGAGAGACCCAGTACTTC
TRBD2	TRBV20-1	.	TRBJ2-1	CSARDPGLAGGPEEQFF	TGCAGTGCTAGAGATCCGGGACTAGCGGGAGGGCCTGAGGAGCAGTTCTTC
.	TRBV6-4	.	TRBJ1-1	CASSVGGGNTEAFF	TGTGCCAGCAGTGTGGGTGGGGGTAACACTGAAGCTTTCTTT
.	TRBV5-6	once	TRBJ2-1	CASSQGRGSSYNEQFF	TGTGCCAGCAGCCAGGGCCGCGGAAGCTCCTACAATGAGCAGTTCTTC
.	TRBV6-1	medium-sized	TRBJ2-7	CASSPGQVLEQYF	TGTGCCAGCAGTCCCGGTCAGGTCCTCGAGCAGTACTTC
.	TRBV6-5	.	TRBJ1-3	CASSYSGHGNTIYF	TGTGCCAGCAGTTACTCGGGACATGGAAACACCATATATTTT
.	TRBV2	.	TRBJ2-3	CASSVVGSADTQYF	TGTGCCAGCAGTGTGGTCGGGAGCGCAGATACGCAGTATTTT
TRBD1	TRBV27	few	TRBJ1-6	CASSLSPWPGQGGSPLHF	TGTGCCAGCAGTTTAAGCCCCTGGCCGGGACAGGGAGGTTCACCCCTCCACTTT
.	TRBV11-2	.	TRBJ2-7	CASSPGTGIAYEQYF	TGTGCCAGCAGCCCAGGGACGGGAATAGCCTACGAGCAGTACTTC
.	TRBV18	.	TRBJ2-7	CSSSPRCEGSYEQYF	TGTTCCAGCTCACCACGGTGCGAGGGTTCCTACGAGCAGTACTTC
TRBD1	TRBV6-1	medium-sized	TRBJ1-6	CASSEALPGQINSPLHF	TGTGCCAGCAGTGAAGCGCTTCCGGGACAGATAAATTCACCCCTCCACTTT
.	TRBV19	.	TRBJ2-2	CASTPEAAPGDLFF	TGTGCCAGTACCCCCGAGGCGGCCCCCGGGGATCTTTTTTTT
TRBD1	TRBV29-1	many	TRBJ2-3	CSVETGQVADTQYF	TGCAGCGTTGAAACGGGACAGGTCGCAGATACGCAGTATTTT
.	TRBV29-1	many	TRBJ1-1	CSAEKGTEAFF	TGCAGCGCTGAGAAAGGCACTGAAGCTTTCTTT
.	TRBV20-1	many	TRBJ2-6	CSARGRRTGGANVLTF	TGCAGTGCTAGAGGCAGGCGGACTGGTGGGGCCAACGTCCTGACTTTC
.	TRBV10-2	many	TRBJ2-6	CASSIDSTSGANVLTF	TGCGCCAGCAGCATTGACAGTACCTCTGGGGCCAACGTCCTGACTTTC
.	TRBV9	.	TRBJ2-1	CASSVASDPYNEQFF	TGTGCCAGCAGCGTAGCGTCCGATCCTTACAATGAGCAGTTCTTC
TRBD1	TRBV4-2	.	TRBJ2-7	CASSHPDRGDEQYF	TGTGCCAGCAGCCACCCCGACAGGGGCGACGAGCAGTACTTC
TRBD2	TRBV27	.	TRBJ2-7	CASSSSGGKTSGYDQIYGQYF	TGTGCCAGCAGTTCATCAGGGGGAAAGACTAGCGGCTATGACCAAATTTACGGGCAGTACTTC
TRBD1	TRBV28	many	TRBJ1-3	CASSPGDRGYTIYF	TGTGCCAGCAGTCCGGGGGACAGGGGATACACCATATATTTT
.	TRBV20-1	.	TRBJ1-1	CSARDDSQEAFF	TGCAGTGCTAGAGACGACTCCCAGGAAGCTTTCTTT
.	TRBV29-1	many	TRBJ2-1	CSVEGTTHNEQFF	TGCAGCGTTGAAGGGACTACCCACAATGAGCAGTTCTTC
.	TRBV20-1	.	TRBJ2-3	CSARDGQKSTDTQYF	TGCAGTGCTAGAGATGGACAGAAGAGCACAGATACGCAGTATTTT
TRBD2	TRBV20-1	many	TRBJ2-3	CSARVLAGPTLTDTQYF	TGCAGTGCTAGGGTACTAGCGGGACCAACCCTCACAGATACGCAGTATTTT
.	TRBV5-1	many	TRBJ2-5	CASSIRLEETQYF	TGCGCCAGCTCAATCAGATTAGAAGAGACCCAGTACTTC
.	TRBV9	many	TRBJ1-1	CASSPTGLNTEAFF	TGTGCCAGCAGCCCTACAGGGTTGAACACTGAAGCTTTCTTT
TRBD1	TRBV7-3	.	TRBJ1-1	CASSLTGGDPEAFF	TGTGCCAGCAGCTTAACAGGGGGCGACCCTGAAGCTTTCTTT
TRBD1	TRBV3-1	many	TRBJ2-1	CASSPRQGSSYNEQFF	TGTGCCAGCAGCCCGAGACAGGGGAGCTCCTACAATGAGCAGTTCTTC
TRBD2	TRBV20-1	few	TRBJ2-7	CSARGLASSYEQYF	TGCAGTGCTAGGGGACTAGCATCGTCCTACGAGCAGTACTTC
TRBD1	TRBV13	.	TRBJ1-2	CASSLTHGTGKDYGYTF	TGTGCCAGCAGCTTAACCCACGGGACAGGGAAGGACTATGGCTACACCTTC
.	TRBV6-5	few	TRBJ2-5	CARSSTEENQYF	TGTGCCAGAAGTTCTACAGAAGAGAACCAGTACTTC
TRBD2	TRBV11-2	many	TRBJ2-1	CASRALSHSGSSYNEQFF	TGTGCCAGCCGAGCTTTATCCCATAGCGGGAGCTCCTACAATGAGCAGTTCTTC
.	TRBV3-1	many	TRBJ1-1	CASSPRLNTEAFF	TGTGCCAGCAGCCCACGACTGAACACTGAAGCTTTCTTT
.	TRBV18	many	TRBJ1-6	CASSLSGAINSPLHF	TGTGCCAGCTCCCTCTCCGGGGCGATTAATTCACCCCTCCACTTT
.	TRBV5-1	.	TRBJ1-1	CASSLVAGEGTEAFF	TGCGCCAGCAGCTTGGTGGCAGGGGAAGGCACTGAAGCTTTCTTT
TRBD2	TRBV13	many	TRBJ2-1	CASSPQGLAVFNEQFF	TGTGCCAGCAGCCCCCAGGGACTAGCGGTGTTCAATGAGCAGTTCTTC
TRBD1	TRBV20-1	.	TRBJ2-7	CSAKPRDRAYEQYF	TGCAGTGCTAAGCCTCGGGACAGGGCCTACGAGCAGTACTTC
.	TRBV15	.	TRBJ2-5	CATSRVPSPVVETQYF	TGTGCCACCAGCAGAGTGCCGAGCCCCGTGGTAGAGACCCAGTACTTC
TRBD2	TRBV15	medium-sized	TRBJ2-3	CATSSSGSGPIGTQYF	TGTGCCACCAGCTCGAGCGGGAGCGGGCCGATCGGTACGCAGTATTTT
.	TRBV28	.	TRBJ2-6	CASVRDTTSVANVLTF	TGTGCCAGCGTCCGGGACACAACCTCTGTGGCCAACGTCCTGACTTTC
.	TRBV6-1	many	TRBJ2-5	CASSSAEETQYF	TGTGCCAGCAGTTCAGCGGAAGAGACCCAGTACTTC
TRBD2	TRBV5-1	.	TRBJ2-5	CASSLALAGSETQYF	TGCGCCAGCAGCTTGGCCCTAGCGGGATCAGAGACCCAGTACTTC
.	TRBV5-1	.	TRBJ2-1	CASSLALAGYIGEQFF	TGCGCCAGCAGCTTGGCACTAGCTGGATACATCGGTGAGCAGTTCTTC
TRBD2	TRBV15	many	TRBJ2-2	CATSRTSGNTGELFF	TGTGCCACCAGCAGAACTAGCGGAAACACCGGGGAGCTGTTTTTT
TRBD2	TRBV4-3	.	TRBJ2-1	CASSTRLADEQFF	TGCGCCAGCAGCACCCGACTAGCGGATGAGCAGTTCTTC
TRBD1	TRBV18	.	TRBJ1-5	CASSLQQGGEPQHF	TGTGCCAGCTCACTTCAACAGGGGGGAGAGCCCCAGCATTTT
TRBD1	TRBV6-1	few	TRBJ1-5	CASRETTGDDQPQHF	TGTGCCAGCAGAGAAACTACAGGGGATGATCAGCCCCAGCATTTT
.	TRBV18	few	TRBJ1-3	CASSPNSGDVGNTIYF	TGTGCCAGCTCACCCAACTCAGGGGACGTAGGAAACACCATATATTTT
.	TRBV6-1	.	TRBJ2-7	CASTVRDHSDSYEQYF	TGTGCCAGCACAGTCCGGGACCACTCCGACTCCTACGAGCAGTACTTC
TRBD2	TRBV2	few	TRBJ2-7	CASSATSGGFEQYF	TGTGCCAGCAGTGCTACTAGCGGAGGGTTCGAGCAGTACTTC
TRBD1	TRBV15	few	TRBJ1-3	CATSPMDRELNTIYF	TGTGCCACCAGCCCCATGGACAGGGAGTTAAACACCATATATTTT
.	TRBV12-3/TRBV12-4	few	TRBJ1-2	CASSLTGNYGYTF	TGTGCCAGCAGTTTAACAGGAAACTATGGCTACACCTTC